The 11 T cell receptor beta chains reported below all come from one sample, sequenced in a study of blood T cell repertoires in COVID-19. The method was immunoSEQ multiplex PCR; TCRdb's version includes in-frame clones alone and lacks a portion of them. The data hold more than 85,000 clones, with 85% observed a single time. The source material was peripheral blood. These receptors were collected from an elderly man with acute or convalescent COVID-19.

V and J are TRBV28 and TRBJ1-6; perhaps TRBD1 as D (6 bases). CDR3 size: 14 residues. Looked up from germline, CDR1 is MDHEN and CDR2 is SYDVKM. V lost 8 bases to trimming and J lost 8 bases, with 16 bases between them. The CDR3 nucleotides read TGTGCCAGCTTCCGACGACAGGAGGATTCACCCCTCCACTTT. Translation: CASFRRQEDSPLHF.

The rearrangement joins TRBV5-4 to TRBJ2-7; 12 bases are shared with TRBD2. The germline CDR1 and CDR2 sequences are SGHNT and YYREEE (reference sequence). This CDR3 has 15 residues. V lost 3 bases to trimming and J lost 5 bases; unmatched junction nucleotides: 6. CDR3 DNA sequence: TGTGCCAGCAGCTCCGGTCTAGCGGGAGGGAACGAGCAGTACTTC. It encodes CASSSGLAGGNEQYF.

The J gene is TRBJ2-5, the V gene TRBV7-6; no clear D. V lost 1 base, J lost 5 bases, and 5 bases lay in between. Germline V lookup: CDR1 SGHVS, CDR2 FNYEAQ. The CDR3 length is 12 residues. In DNA, the CDR3 is TGTGCCAGCAGCTTAGGAGCGGAGACCCAGTACTTC. Protein sequence: CASSLGAETQYF.

The chain employs TRBV12-5 and TRBJ2-5; D possibly corresponds to TRBD2 (5 bases). V was clipped by 5 bases and J by 5 bases, with 24 bases between them. Germline CDR1 reads LGHNT; CDR2 reads FRNRAP. This CDR3 region has 17 residues. CDR3 in DNA: TGTGCTAGTGGTCTCTATCGGGAATTACTCCGAAAGGAGACCCAGTACTTC. Its translation is CASGLYRELLRKETQYF.

This clone was seen only a few times. The gene calls are TRBV15 and TRBJ2-2, with D possibly TRBD1 on 5 matching bases. The germline V and J ends were trimmed by 1 base and 9 bases, with 12 bases remaining between them. Germline V CDR1 and CDR2: LNHNV, YYDKDF (reference sequence). The CDR3 totals 14 residues. For the CDR3, the DNA is TGTGCCACCAGCAGAGCAGGGATCTCCAGGGAGCTGTTTTTT. Protein sequence: CATSRAGISRELFF.

The genes are TRBV5-1 and TRBJ1-5, with TRBD1 matching over 7 bases. With V trimmed by 0 bases and J by 1 base, 4 bases remained unmatched. The CDR3 contains 16 residues. The germline V gene encodes CDR1 SGHRS and CDR2 YFSETQ. The CDR3 bases are TGCGCCAGCAGCTTGGGGACAGGCTGGAGCAATCAGCCCCAGCATTTT. It specifies CASSLGTGWSNQPQHF.

The chain employs TRBV7-9 and TRBJ2-3; 8 nucleotides line up with TRBD2. The V and J ends lost 5 bases and 6 bases, in that order; junction bases with no gene match: 10. This CDR3 is built from 15 residues. Germline CDR1 SEHNR, CDR2 FQNEAQ (reference sequence). CDR3 DNA sequence: TGTGCCAGCAGCGCAACTAGCGGAATTCTCGATACGCAGTATTTT. This gives the protein CASSATSGILDTQYF.

The CDR3 coding sequence is TGTGCCAGCAGTCCTCGGACTAGCGGGAGTAGGAACGAGCAGTACTTC. It translates to CASSPRTSGSRNEQYF. The chain employs TRBV27 and TRBJ2-7; TRBD2 aligns across 13 bases. CDR3 length equals 16 residues. Germline V gives CDR1 MNHEY, CDR2 SMNVEV (reference sequence). The trim removed 5 bases at V and 5 bases at J, leaving 9 bases unmatched.

This clone was observed many times. The chain carries TRBV6-2 or TRBV6-3 and TRBJ2-7; 10 positions agree with TRBD2. CDR3 length: 16 amino acids. The V segment lost 5 bases and the J segment 2 bases; nucleotides outside the gene matches: 9. Looked up from germline, CDR1 is MNHEY and CDR2 is SVGEGT. This chain's CDR3 is CASSAPRLAGTYEQYF. Here the CDR3 DNA reads TGTGCCAGCAGTGCGCCCCGACTAGCGGGCACCTACGAGCAGTACTTC.

CDR3 nucleotide sequence: TGTGCCAGCAGCCCGCCCCCTTGGCCACCTCCGTCCTACGAGCAGTACTTC. It is translated as CASSPPPWPPPSYEQYF. The chain has TRBV7-2 and TRBJ2-7, with no clear D. CDR1 is SGHTA and CDR2 is FQGNSA in the germline V gene. Between the trimmed V and J ends, which lost 5 bases and 1 base, there was a span of 21 bases. This CDR3 is built from 17 residues.

The chain joins TRBV5-4 to TRBJ2-7; 9 nucleotides line up with TRBD2. The CDR3 has 14 amino acids. Germline lookup yields CDR1 SGHNT and CDR2 YYREEE (reference sequence). V lost 0 bases to trimming and J lost 5 bases; unmatched junction nucleotides: 3. The CDR3 loop reads CASSLGGRVNEQYF. The CDR3, as DNA: TGTGCCAGCAGCTTGGGCGGGAGGGTCAACGAGCAGTACTTC.